Below are 18 T cell receptor beta chains sequenced from a single sample in a study of control samples from healthy donors and cancer patients. Libraries were prepared by immunoSEQ multiplex PCR; TCRdb keeps only in-frame clonotypes and omits some of them. The table includes 75,000 to 90,000 clones, under 90% detected once. The sequencing sample was made of PBMCs. Source of these receptors: a woman in her forties or fifties with colorectal cancer.

The chain employs TRBV5-1 and TRBJ2-2; either TRBD1 or TRBD2 may supply D (6 bases each). The CDR3 length is 19 residues. Germline V lookup: CDR1 SGHRS, CDR2 YFSETQ. V was pared by 4 bases and J by 0 bases, with 22 bases between. For the CDR3, the DNA is TGCGCCAGCAGCCCGGGGGTGGCAGGGGTGTTCGCGAACACCGGGGAGCTGTTTTTT. This encodes CASSPGVAGVFANTGELFF.

This clone was counted a single time. The gene calls are TRBV28 and TRBJ2-5; 8 nucleotides line up with TRBD1. V shed 4 bases, J shed 5 bases, and the junction held 6 bases outside the gene matches. The CDR3 totals 14 residues. Germline loops: CDR1 MDHEN, CDR2 SYDVKM. The CDR3 spells CASSSQGARETQYF. Here the CDR3 DNA reads TGTGCCAGCAGTTCCCAGGGGGCCAGGGAGACCCAGTACTTC.

The rearrangement joins TRBV28 to TRBJ2-3; D is perhaps TRBD2 (5 bases). V lost 6 bases and J 4 bases, leaving 8 bases between the germline ends. In germline, CDR1 is MDHEN, CDR2 SYDVKM. There are 12 residues in the CDR3. CDR3 nucleotides: TGTGCCAGCAGGAGGGCGGCAGATACGCAGTATTTT. It encodes CASRRAADTQYF.

The rearrangement uses TRBV3-1 (or the pseudogene TRBV3-2) and TRBJ2-5, with unresolved D. The CDR3 covers 13 residues. Germline V gene sequence: CDR1 LGHDT, CDR2 YNNKEL (reference sequence). V was shortened by 5 bases and J by 5 bases, with 12 bases between the two germline ends. The CDR3 coding sequence is TGTGCCAGCAGCATCAATCGTGGGGAGACCCAGTACTTC. Amino acid sequence: CASSINRGETQYF.

V and J are TRBV6-2 or TRBV6-3 and TRBJ2-7; perhaps TRBD1 as D (6 bases). The V end was cut by 0 bases, the J end by 12 bases, with 15 bases between. The CDR3 runs 13 residues. Germline V gene data show CDR1 as MNHEY and CDR2 as SVGEGT. The CDR3 loop is CASSYSNRVLPYV. Written as DNA, the CDR3 is TGTGCCAGCAGTTACTCGAACAGGGTTCTGCCGTACGTC.

The CDR3 is CASSLGTGLSGANVLTF. DNA of the CDR3: TGTGCCAGCAGCTTAGGGACAGGGCTCTCTGGGGCCAACGTCCTGACTTTC. V gene TRBV5-4 combines with J gene TRBJ2-6, with TRBD1 identical over 9 bases. The CDR3 consists of 17 residues. The V segment lost 2 bases and the J segment 0 bases; nucleotides outside the gene matches: 3. The germline CDR1 and CDR2 sequences are SGHNT and YYREEE (reference sequence).

The CDR3 protein is CASSIDERGGLETQYF. The CDR3 nucleotides are TGTGCCAGTAGTATTGATGAACGGGGGGGTCTGGAGACCCAGTACTTC. The chain has TRBV19 and TRBJ2-5; TRBD2 matches 8 bases. With V trimmed by 3 bases and J by 5 bases, 11 bases remained unmatched. Germline CDR1 LNHDA, CDR2 SQIVND (reference sequence). CDR3 length: 16 residues.

The V and J genes are TRBV6-1 and TRBJ2-7; no firm D call. Germline-derived CDR1 and CDR2 are MNHNS and SASEGT. CDR3 length: 14 amino acids. V dropped 1 base and J dropped 4 bases, with 11 bases sitting between them. The CDR3 DNA reads as TGTGCCAGCAGTGAAGAGGGCAGAGCGTACGAGCAGTACGTC. It is translated as CASSEEGRAYEQYV.

This clone occurred many times. The rearrangement links TRBV19 to TRBJ1-3; D is ambiguous. The CDR3 totals 12 residues. V was trimmed by 7 bases and J by 2 bases, leaving 6 bases between them. Per germline, CDR1 LNHDA and CDR2 SQIVND (reference sequence). The CDR3 coding sequence is TGTGCCAGTACCTCGACTGGAAACACCATATATTTT. It codes for CASTSTGNTIYF.

The chain links TRBV7-2 to TRBJ2-1, with D perhaps matching TRBD2 (7 bases). The V gene lost 0 bases and the J gene lost 8 bases, with 17 bases spanning the gap. This CDR3 spans 16 amino acids. Per germline, CDR1 SGHTA and CDR2 FQGNSA. The CDR3 spells CASSLAGGLGLYEQFF. Written as DNA, the CDR3 is TGTGCCAGCAGCTTAGCGGGGGGGCTGGGGCTATATGAGCAGTTCTTC.

The chain employs TRBV2 and TRBJ1-1; 7 nucleotides align to TRBD1. Losses at the gene ends were 6 bases for V and 3 bases for J; bases not matched to a gene: 7. The CDR3 is 14 residues long. Germline V gene lookup returns CDR1 SNHLY and CDR2 FYNNEI. The CDR3 sequence: CASSSQGGDTEAFF. The CDR3 region has the DNA TGTGCCAGCAGCTCTCAGGGGGGGGACACTGAAGCTTTCTTT.

Here the CDR3 reads CASSVAFNTEAFF. The CDR3 DNA follows: TGTGCCAGCAGCGTAGCTTTCAACACTGAAGCTTTCTTT. The genes are TRBV9 and TRBJ1-1; D is unclear. From germline, CDR1 is SGDLS and CDR2 YYNGEE. This CDR3 comprises 13 residues. Trimming took off 0 bases at V and 2 bases at J, with 5 bases between the two ends. Full variable domain (missing parts from reference TRBV9 and TRBJ1-1): DSGVTQTPKHLITATGQRVTLRCSPRSGDLSVYWYQQSLDQGLQFLIQYYNGEERAKGNILERFSAQQFPDLHSELNLSSLELGDSALYFCASSVAFNTEAFFGQGTRLTVV.

This chain links TRBV7-2 with TRBJ1-5; D gene ambiguous. The CDR3 totals 13 residues. Germline V CDR1 and CDR2: SGHTA, FQGNSA. Trimming removed 1 base at V and 3 bases at J, with 4 bases between. As DNA, the CDR3 is TGTGCCAGCAGCTTAGGAGTCAATCAGCCCCAGCATTTT. Translation: CASSLGVNQPQHF. Based on the CDR3 plus reference TRBV7-2 and TRBJ1-5, the full variable domain is GAGVSQSPSNKVTEKGKDVELRCDPISGHTALYWYRQSLGQGLEFLIYFQGNSAPDKSGLPSDRFSAERTGGSVSTLTIQRTQQEDSAVYLCASSLGVNQPQHFGDGTRLSIL.

The chain is built from TRBV15 and TRBJ1-2; 10 nucleotides agree with TRBD1. The CDR3 is 13 amino acids. Germline V gene data show CDR1 as LNHNV and CDR2 as YYDKDF (reference sequence). After removal of 5 bases from V and 8 bases from J, the junction contained 5 bases not matched to a gene. The CDR3 sequence: CATSPDRGGGYTF. DNA for the CDR3: TGTGCCACCAGCCCGGACAGGGGGGGAGGCTACACCTTC.

The rearrangement joins TRBV10-2 to TRBJ1-5; D uncertain. CDR3 length equals 14 residues. Germline loops: CDR1 WSHSY, CDR2 SAAADI. The V gene lost 1 base and the J gene lost 1 base, with 5 bases spanning the gap. The CDR3 reads CASSELDSNQPQHF. The CDR3 region has the DNA TGCGCCAGCAGTGAGTTGGACAGCAATCAGCCCCAGCATTTT.

The chain carries TRBV5-6 and TRBJ2-4, with 8 nucleotides matching TRBD1. The CDR3 extends over 18 amino acids. The V gene end was trimmed by 4 bases and the J gene end by 2 bases; junction bases not matched to a gene: 14. Germline CDR1 reads SGHDT; CDR2 reads YYEEEE. This CDR3 reads CASSRWTGIILTKNIQYF. In DNA, the CDR3 is TGTGCCAGCAGCCGCTGGACAGGGATTATTCTAACCAAAAACATTCAGTACTTC.

The chain uses TRBV9 and TRBJ2-1; the match to TRBD2 covers 11 bases. V lost 3 bases to trimming and J lost 1 base; unmatched junction nucleotides: 15. Germline values: CDR1 SGDLS, CDR2 YYNGEE. This CDR3 is 20 amino acids long. This CDR3 is CASSAPGGASGGRSYNEQFF. CDR3 sequence (DNA): TGTGCCAGCAGCGCCCCCGGGGGGGCTAGCGGGGGGAGATCCTACAATGAGCAGTTCTTC.

The chain combines TRBV18 with TRBJ2-3; TRBD2 is a possible D gene (6 bases). The V gene's germline CDR1 is KGHSH and CDR2 LQKENI. The CDR3 totals 16 residues. With 3 bases removed from V and 0 bases from J, the gap between germline ends came to 13 bases. The CDR3: CASSPLGGVSTDTQYF. The CDR3 DNA reads as TGTGCCAGCTCACCTCTCGGGGGAGTGAGCACAGATACGCAGTATTTT.